This record looks at one T cell receptor (beta chain) sequence and its context. This entry comes from a study of T-cell reconstitution after alpha-beta-depleted transplantation in children. Germline V lookup: CDR1 SGHRS, CDR2 YFSETQ. The V and J ends lost 0 bases and 6 bases, in that order; junction bases with no gene match: 2. This CDR3 has 14 residues. Construction of the TCRbeta library involved unique molecular identifiers. Via MiXCR, TCRdb re-called the PCR reads, giving one row per CDR3 protein. Seen here are about 420,000 distinct CDR3 sequences, 11% observed once, and the top ten hold roughly 5%.

V usage is TRBV5-1 and J usage is TRBJ2-7; 11 bases match TRBD1. The sample was PBMCs from the stem cell graft donor, taken from the stem cell graft. The clonotype was recovered from a human donor who donated a stem cell graft to a child with acute myeloid leukemia. The CDR3 coding sequence is TGCGCCAGCAGCTTGGGGGACAGGGGGGGCGAGCAGTACGTC. The encoded protein is CASSLGDRGGEQYV.